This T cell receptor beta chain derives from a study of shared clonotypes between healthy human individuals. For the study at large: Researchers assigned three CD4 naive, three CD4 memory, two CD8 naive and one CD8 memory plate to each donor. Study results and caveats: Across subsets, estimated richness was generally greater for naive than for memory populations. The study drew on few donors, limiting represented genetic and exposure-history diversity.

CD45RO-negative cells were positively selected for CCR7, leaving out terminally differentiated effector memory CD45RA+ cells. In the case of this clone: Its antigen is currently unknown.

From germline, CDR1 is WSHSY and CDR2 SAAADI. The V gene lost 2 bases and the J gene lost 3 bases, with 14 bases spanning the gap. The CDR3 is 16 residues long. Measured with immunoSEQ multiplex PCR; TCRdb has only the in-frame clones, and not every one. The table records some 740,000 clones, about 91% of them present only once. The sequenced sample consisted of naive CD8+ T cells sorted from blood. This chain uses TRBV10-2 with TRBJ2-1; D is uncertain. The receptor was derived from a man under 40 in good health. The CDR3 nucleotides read TGCGCCAGCAGTGAGACGTCCGCACACGGCTACAATGAGCAGTTCTTC. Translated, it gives CASSETSAHGYNEQFF.